This T cell receptor (beta chain) was retrieved from a study of blood T cell repertoires in COVID-19. About the research overall: Sources were T cells, B-cell-depleted T cells, or PBMCs; the material itself was cDNA or gDNA.

The ends were cut back, 11 bases at V and 0 bases at J, with 10 bases in the middle. Germline V CDR1 and CDR2: MNHEY, SVGAGI. The length of the CDR3 is 13 residues. Study processing details: Nucleated cell counts were estimated from reference gene primer amplification. Some clones are missing from TCRdb's copy, which holds only in-frame ones; the method was immunoSEQ multiplex PCR. V, J and clone size reflect that table, while D and trimming were determined from the DNA. Of roughly 200,000 clones listed, around nine tenths are singletons. Sequenced sample: peripheral blood. The chain uses TRBV6-5 and TRBJ2-2, with a weak D call TRBD1 (6 bases). This sequence originates from a woman between 35 and 50 years old who had recovered from COVID-19. CDR3 loop: CAGGRTNTGELFF. CDR3 in DNA: TGTGCCGGGGGCAGGACGAACACCGGGGAGCTGTTTTTT.